The clone carrying this TCR beta chain was found a few times. The source of the sample is a study of blood T cell repertoires in COVID-19. About the study: COVID-19 samples collected from the United States, Italy and Spain covered acute and convalescent phases. Nucleic acid was either cDNA or gDNA, and it came from T cells, B-cell-depleted T cells, or PBMCs.

The CDR3 consists of 14 residues. Trimming removed 6 bases at V and 1 base at J, with 12 bases between. Germline CDR1 and CDR2: MNHEY and SVGAGI. The authors' processing: Nucleated cell number was recorded as an estimate derived from reference gene primer amplification. Generated by immunoSEQ multiplex PCR, the TCRdb table keeps only in-frame clones and is missing some. V, J and clone size reflect that table, while D and trimming were determined from the DNA. The sample includes roughly 200,000 clones, 80% to 85% of them seen just once. This chain links TRBV6-5 with TRBJ1-1, with a weak D call TRBD1 (6 bases). This receptor was identified in a woman in her thirties or forties with COVID-19, enrolled during active disease. The specimen sequenced was peripheral blood. The DNA of the CDR3 is TGTGCCAGCAGAATTCGACAGGAGAACACTGAAGCTTTCTTT. This translates into CASRIRQENTEAFF.